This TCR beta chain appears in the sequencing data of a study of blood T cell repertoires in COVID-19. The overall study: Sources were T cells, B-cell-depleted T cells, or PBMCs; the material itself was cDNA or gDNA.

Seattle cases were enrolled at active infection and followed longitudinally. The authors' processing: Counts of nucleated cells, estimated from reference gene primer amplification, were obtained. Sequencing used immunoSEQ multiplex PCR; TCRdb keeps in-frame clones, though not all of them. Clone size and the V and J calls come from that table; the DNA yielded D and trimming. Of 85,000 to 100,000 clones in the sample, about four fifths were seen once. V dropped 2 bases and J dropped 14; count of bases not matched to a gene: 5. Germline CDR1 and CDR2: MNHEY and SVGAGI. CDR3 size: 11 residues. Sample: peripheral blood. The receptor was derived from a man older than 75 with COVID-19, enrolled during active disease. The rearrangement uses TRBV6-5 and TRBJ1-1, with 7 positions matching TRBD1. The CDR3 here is CASSYAKQGFF. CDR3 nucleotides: TGTGCCAGCAGTTACGCAAAACAGGGGTTCTTT.